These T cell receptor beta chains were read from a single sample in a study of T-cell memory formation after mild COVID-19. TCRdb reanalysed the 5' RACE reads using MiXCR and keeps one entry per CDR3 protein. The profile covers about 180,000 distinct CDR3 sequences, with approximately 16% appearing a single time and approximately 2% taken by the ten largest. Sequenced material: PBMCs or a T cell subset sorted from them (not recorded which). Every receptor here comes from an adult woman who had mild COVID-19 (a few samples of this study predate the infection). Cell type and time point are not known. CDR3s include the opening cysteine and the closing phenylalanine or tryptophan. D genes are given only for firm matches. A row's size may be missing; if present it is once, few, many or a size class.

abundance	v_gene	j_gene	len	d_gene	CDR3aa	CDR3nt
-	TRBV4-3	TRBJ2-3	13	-	CASSQRPTDTQYF	TGCGCCAGCAGCCAACGGCCCACAGATACGCAGTATTTT
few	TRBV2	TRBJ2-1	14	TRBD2	CASRTSGTRNEQFF	TGTGCCAGCAGGACTAGCGGTACCCGCAATGAGCAGTTCTTC
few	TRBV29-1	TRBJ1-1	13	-	CSGKEGRNTEAFF	TGCAGCGGGAAGGAGGGAAGGAACACTGAAGCTTTCTTT
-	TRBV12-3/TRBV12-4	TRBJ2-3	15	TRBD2	CASRPGLGSTDTQYF	TGTGCCAGCAGACCGGGACTAGGTAGCACAGATACGCAGTATTTT
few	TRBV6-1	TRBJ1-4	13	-	CASRGFVVEKLFF	TGTGCCAGCAGGGGCTTCGTTGTTGAAAAACTGTTTTTT
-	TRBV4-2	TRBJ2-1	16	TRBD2	CASSQGLADSYNEQFF	TGTGCCAGCAGCCAAGGTCTAGCGGACTCCTACAATGAGCAGTTCTTC
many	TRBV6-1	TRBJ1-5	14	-	CASSELDSNQPQHF	TGTGCCAGCAGTGAATTAGATAGCAATCAGCCCCAGCATTTT
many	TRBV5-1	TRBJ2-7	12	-	CASSIRDREQYF	TGCGCCAGCAGCATCCGGGACCGGGAGCAGTACTTC
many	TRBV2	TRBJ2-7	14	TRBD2	CASRGLAGRYEQYF	TGTGCCAGCAGGGGACTAGCGGGACGCTACGAGCAGTACTTC
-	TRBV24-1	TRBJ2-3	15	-	CATPGPTGRTDTQYF	TGTGCCACCCCGGGCCCCACAGGTCGCACAGATACGCAGTATTTT
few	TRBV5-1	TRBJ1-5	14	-	CASSRGEANQPQHF	TGCGCCAGCAGCAGGGGGGAGGCGAATCAGCCCCAGCATTTT
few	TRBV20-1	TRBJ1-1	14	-	CSASQGSMNTEAFF	TGCAGTGCTAGTCAGGGGAGCATGAACACTGAAGCTTTCTTT
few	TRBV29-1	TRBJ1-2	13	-	CSARQASNYGYTF	TGCAGCGCCCGACAGGCCTCTAACTATGGCTACACCTTC
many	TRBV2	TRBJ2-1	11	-	CASGGEVEQFF	TGTGCCAGCGGGGGTGAGGTTGAGCAGTTCTTC
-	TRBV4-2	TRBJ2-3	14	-	CASSQEASTDTQYF	TGTGCCAGCAGCCAAGAGGCCAGCACAGATACGCAGTATTTT
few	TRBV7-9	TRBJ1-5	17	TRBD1	CASSSWDRTISNQPQHF	TGTGCCAGCAGCTCTTGGGACAGGACTATTAGCAATCAGCCCCAGCATTTT
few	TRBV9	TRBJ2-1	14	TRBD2	CASSVGGGAREQFF	TGTGCCAGCAGCGTTGGCGGGGGGGCACGTGAGCAGTTCTTC
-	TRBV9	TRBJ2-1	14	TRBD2	CASSVGGLANEQFF	TGTGCCAGCAGCGTGGGGGGACTAGCGAATGAGCAGTTCTTC
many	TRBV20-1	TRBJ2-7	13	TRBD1	CSAGQGQSYEQYF	TGCAGTGCGGGACAGGGGCAATCCTACGAGCAGTACTTC
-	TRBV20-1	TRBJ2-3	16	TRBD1	CSARGSGTGGTDTQYF	TGCAGTGCTAGAGGCTCCGGGACAGGGGGCACAGATACGCAGTATTTT
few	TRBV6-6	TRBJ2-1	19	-	CASSYFGLDGKSSYNEQFF	TGTGCCAGCAGTTATTTTGGCCTTGACGGGAAAAGCTCCTACAATGAGCAGTTCTTC
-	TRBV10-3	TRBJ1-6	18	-	CAISGTGGGLPYNSPLHF	TGTGCCATCAGTGGGACGGGGGGTGGACTCCCCTATAATTCACCCCTCCACTTT
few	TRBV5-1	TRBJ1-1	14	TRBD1	CASSAGGMNTEAFF	TGCGCCAGCAGCGCAGGGGGTATGAACACTGAAGCTTTCTTT
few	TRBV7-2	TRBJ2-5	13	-	CASSRVDAETQYF	TGTGCCAGCAGCCGGGTGGATGCAGAGACCCAGTACTTC
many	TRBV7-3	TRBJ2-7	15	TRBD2	CASSLRRGGAYEQYF	TGTGCCAGCAGCTTAAGGCGGGGGGGCGCCTACGAGCAGTACTTC
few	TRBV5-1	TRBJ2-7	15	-	CASSLARGIGYEQYF	TGCGCCAGCAGCTTGGCTAGGGGAATTGGCTACGAGCAGTACTTC
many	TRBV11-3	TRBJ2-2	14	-	CASSLEVAGGELFF	TGTGCCAGCAGCTTGGAGGTAGCTGGCGGGGAGCTGTTTTTT
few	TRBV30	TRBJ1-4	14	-	CAWGPDLTVEKLFF	TGTGCCTGGGGCCCGGACTTAACGGTTGAAAAACTGTTTTTT
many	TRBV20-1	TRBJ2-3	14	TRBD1	CSASGTGSTDTQYF	TGCAGTGCTTCCGGGACAGGAAGCACAGATACGCAGTATTTT
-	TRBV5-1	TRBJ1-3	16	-	CASSPVASLSGNTIYF	TGCGCCAGCAGCCCGGTCGCCAGTCTCTCTGGAAACACCATATATTTT
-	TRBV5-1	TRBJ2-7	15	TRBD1	CASSFPQTGGDEQYF	TGCGCCAGCAGCTTCCCACAGACAGGGGGCGACGAGCAGTACTTC
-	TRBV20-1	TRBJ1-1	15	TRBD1	CSAPGQGTMNTEAFF	TGCAGTGCCCCGGGACAGGGGACCATGAACACTGAAGCTTTCTTT
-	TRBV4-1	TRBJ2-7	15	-	CASSQENGGAYEQYF	TGCGCCAGCAGCCAAGAAAATGGAGGGGCATACGAGCAGTACTTC
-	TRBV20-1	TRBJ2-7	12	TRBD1	CRATGTSYEQYF	TGCAGGGCGACAGGGACCTCCTACGAGCAGTACTTC
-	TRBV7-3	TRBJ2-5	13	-	CASSPTSKETQYF	TGTGCCAGCAGCCCGACTAGTAAAGAGACCCAGTACTTC
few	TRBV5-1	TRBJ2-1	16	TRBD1	CASSLGSRGPYNEQFF	TGCGCCAGCAGCTTGGGGAGCAGGGGGCCCTACAATGAGCAGTTCTTC
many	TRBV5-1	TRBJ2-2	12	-	CASSPNTGELFF	TGTGCCAGCAGCCCGAACACCGGGGAGCTGTTTTTT
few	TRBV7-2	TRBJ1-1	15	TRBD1	CVSSLSSGTGDEAFF	TGTGTCAGCAGCTTATCCTCCGGGACAGGGGATGAAGCTTTCTTT
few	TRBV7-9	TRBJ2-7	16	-	CASSLAKGHPSYEQYF	TGTGCCAGCAGCTTAGCCAAGGGACATCCCTCCTACGAGCAGTACTTC
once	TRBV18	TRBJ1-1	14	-	CASSKQEKNTEAFF	TGTGCCAGCTCAAAACAGGAGAAAAACACTGAAGCTTTCTTT
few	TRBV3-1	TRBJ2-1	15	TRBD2	CASSRSGGPYNEQFF	TGTGCCAGCAGCCGGAGCGGGGGGCCCTACAATGAGCAGTTCTTC
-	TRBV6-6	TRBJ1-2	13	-	CASSYGGAAGYTF	TGTGCCAGCAGTTACGGGGGGGCTGCCGGCTACACCTTC
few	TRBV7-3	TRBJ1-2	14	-	CASSLTFQGGGYTF	TGTGCCAGCAGCTTAACGTTTCAGGGAGGCGGCTACACCTTC
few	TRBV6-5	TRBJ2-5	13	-	CASSWEGSMTQYF	TGTGCCAGCAGTTGGGAAGGGTCAATGACCCAGTACTTC
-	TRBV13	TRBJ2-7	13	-	CASSFSLSYEQYF	TGTGCCAGCAGCTTTTCCCTCTCCTACGAGCAGTACTTC
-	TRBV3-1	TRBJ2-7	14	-	CASSQGRRFYEQYF	TGTGCCAGCAGCCAGGGGAGGCGGTTCTACGAGCAGTACTTC
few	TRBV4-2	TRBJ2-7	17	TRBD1	CASSPRNRDRASYEQYF	TGTGCCAGCAGCCCTCGGAACCGGGACAGGGCTTCCTACGAGCAGTACTTC
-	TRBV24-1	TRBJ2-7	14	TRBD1	CATSDQTTGAAQYF	TGTGCCACCAGTGATCAAACAACAGGGGCGGCGCAGTACTTC